This T cell receptor beta chain was documented in a study of CD8 T cells in Susac syndrome. With random hexamers, reverse transcription was performed on about 0.5 to 1 ug of RNA. The method of amplification for TCR beta CDR3 was immunoSEQ multiplex PCR, covering 54 Vbeta and 13 Jbeta. A single record per CDR3 protein comes from TCRdb applying MiXCR to the immunoSEQ multiplex PCR reads. Here the sample spans around 130,000 distinct CDR3 sequences, 85% to 95% being singletons. The CDR3 is made up of 15 amino acids. Trimming took off 0 bases at V and 5 bases at J, with 13 bases between the two ends. The germline V gene encodes CDR1 MNHEY and CDR2 SMNVEV (reference sequence). Sequencing of TCR beta, carried out with a high-throughput approach, was applied to CD8+ and CD4+ T cells from the blood. TEMRA cells were enriched by FACS, and CD4+ and CD8+ T cells were negatively isolated.

The sequenced material came from CD4+ T cells from PBMCs. The receptor was derived from a human donor with multiple sclerosis. This chain uses TRBV27 with TRBJ1-2; D unresolved. The CDR3 DNA reads TGTGCCAGCAGTTTATCTTTCTACCCGGTTTATGGCTACACCTTC. Translated: CASSLSFYPVYGYTF.